What follows describes a single TCR beta chain. Its antigen is still unknown. These data originate in a study of T-cell reconstitution after alpha-beta-depleted transplantation in children. Study-level results: Reportedly, alpha-beta T cells present about two months post-transplant originated from several hundred expanded clones of graft origin. Diversity of TCRbeta at day 60 was high in some patients, arising from surviving recipient T cells and thymic progenitors.

Per the germline V gene, CDR1 is SGHVS and CDR2 is FQNEAQ. There are 14 residues in the CDR3. V was pared by 1 base and J by 0 bases, with 6 bases between. Preparation of the TCRbeta library used unique molecular identifiers. TCRdb processed the PCR reads anew with MiXCR; each CDR3 protein has one entry. The top ten hold around 4.5% of the sample, which has 750,000 to 950,000 distinct CDR3 sequences, around 15% seen once. The V call is TRBV7-8, the J call TRBJ1-1; no clear D gene. This TCR was sampled from a male patient younger than 18 who had a stem cell transplant for acute lymphoblastic leukemia, so the T cells may come from the graft donor. The sequencing here drew on PBMCs, mostly from graft donor cells, taken 360 days after TCRalphabeta/CD19-depleted stem cell transplant. The CDR3 DNA is TGTGCCAGCAGCTTAGATCAAGTGAACACTGAAGCTTTCTTT. Its protein is CASSLDQVNTEAFF.